This passage covers 3 T cell receptor beta chains from one sample sequenced in a study of shared clonotypes between healthy human individuals (dated by TCRdb to about 2020). Receptor amplification or capture employed the immunoSEQ multiplex PCR assay. TCRdb's version of the immuneACCESS table is confined to in-frame rearrangements and falls short of the full clone set. An unresolved V gene accounts for under half of the shortfall where checked; the remainder is of unknown origin. Within this sample are a few million clones, with roughly 93% of them counted one time only. The ten largest account for approximately 1.6% of the sample. CD8 naive samples consisted of CD45RO-negative cells that were positively selected for CCR7, yielding a CD45RA+CCR7+ population without TemRA cells. Sequenced: naive CD8+ T cells from PBMCs. The label giving this sample's cell subset or site can be read as: CD45RA+CCR7+. Receptor source: a young man in good health. Some clones in this sample may be carry-over from other donors' samples.

The chain uses TRBV28 and TRBJ2-1; a weak D match, TRBD1 (7 bases). Germline V lookup: CDR1 MDHEN, CDR2 SYDVKM. The CDR3 loop spans 14 amino acids. Trimming took off 3 bases at V and 3 bases at J, with 9 bases between the two ends. CDR3 nucleotide sequence: TGTGCCAGCAGTTTGCAGGGGGGCTACAATGAGCAGTTCTTC. This encodes CASSLQGGYNEQFF.

The chain uses TRBV19 and TRBJ2-7; D is uncertain. The CDR3 covers 13 residues. Germline loops: CDR1 LNHDA, CDR2 SQIVND (reference sequence). The V end lost 4 bases, the J end lost 3 bases, and 10 bases lay between the germline ends. The DNA for the CDR3 is TGTGCCAGTAGTAGAGTCCCGTACTACGAGCAGTACTTC. The encoded protein is CASSRVPYYEQYF. Based on the CDR3 plus reference TRBV19 and TRBJ2-7, the full variable domain is DGGITQSPKYLFRKEGQNVTLSCEQNLNHDAMYWYRQDPGQGLRLIYYSQIVNDFQKGDIAEGYSVSREKKESFPLTVTSAQKNPTAFYLCASSRVPYYEQYFGPGTRLTVT.

The chain links TRBV27 to TRBJ1-4; weak D call: TRBD1 (6 bases). Germline-derived CDR1 and CDR2 are MNHEY and SMNVEV (reference sequence). Trimming removed 6 bases from V and 0 bases from J, with 23 bases in between. This CDR3 contains 19 residues. The CDR3 bases are TGTGCCAGCAGACCATCGGACAGTCCCAGGCTTGCAACTAATGAAAAACTGTTTTTT. Protein sequence: CASRPSDSPRLATNEKLFF.